This T cell receptor (beta chain) was identified in a study of T cell responses to AZD1222 COVID-19 vaccine. Study results and limitations: Baseline seropositivity characterized only six AZD1222 recipients. Increases in Spike-specific TCR breadth and depth were seen after two AZD1222 doses.

This clone was counted a few times. Its antigen is as yet unknown. Clones were read by immunoSEQ multiplex PCR, and TCRdb kept only the in-frame ones, dropping some. Of 54,000 or so clones detected, around 90% appear once; the ten largest clones hold about 2%. The CDR3 spans 17 residues. V lost 5 bases, J lost 2 bases, and 12 bases stayed unmatched. Germline loops: CDR1 SGHTA, CDR2 FQGNSA. The sample was peripheral blood, taken on day 0 of AZD1222 vaccination. The chain carries TRBV7-2 and TRBJ2-1, with 7 bases fitting TRBD1. This receptor was obtained from an adult in good health. CDR3 residues: CASSTAGRGFTYNEQFF. The DNA of the CDR3 is TGTGCCAGCAGCACTGCGGGCAGGGGGTTTACCTACAATGAGCAGTTCTTC.